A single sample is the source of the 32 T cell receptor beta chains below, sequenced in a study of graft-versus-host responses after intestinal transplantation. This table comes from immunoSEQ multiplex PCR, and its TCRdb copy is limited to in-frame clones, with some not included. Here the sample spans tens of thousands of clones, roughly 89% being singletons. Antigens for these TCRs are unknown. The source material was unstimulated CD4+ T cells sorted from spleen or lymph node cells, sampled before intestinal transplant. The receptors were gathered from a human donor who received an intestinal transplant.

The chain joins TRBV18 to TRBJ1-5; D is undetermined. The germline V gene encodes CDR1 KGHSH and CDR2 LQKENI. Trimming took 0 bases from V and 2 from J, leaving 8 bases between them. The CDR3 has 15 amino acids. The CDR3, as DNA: TGTGCCAGCTCACCACCGGGCAAGGGCAATCAGCCCCAGCATTTT. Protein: CASSPPGKGNQPQHF.

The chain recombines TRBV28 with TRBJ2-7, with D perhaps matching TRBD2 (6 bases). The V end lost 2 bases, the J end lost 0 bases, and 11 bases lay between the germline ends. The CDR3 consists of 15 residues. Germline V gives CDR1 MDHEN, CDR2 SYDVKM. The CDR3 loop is CASSLAGRSSYEQYF. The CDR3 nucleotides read TGTGCCAGCAGTTTAGCGGGACGAAGCTCCTACGAGCAGTACTTC.

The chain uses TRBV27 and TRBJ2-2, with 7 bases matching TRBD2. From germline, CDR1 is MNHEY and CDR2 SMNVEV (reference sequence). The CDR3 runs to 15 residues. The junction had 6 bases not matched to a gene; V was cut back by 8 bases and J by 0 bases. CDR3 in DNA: TGTGCCAGCGCTGTCCGGGGGGCGAACACCGGGGAGCTGTTTTTT. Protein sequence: CASAVRGANTGELFF.

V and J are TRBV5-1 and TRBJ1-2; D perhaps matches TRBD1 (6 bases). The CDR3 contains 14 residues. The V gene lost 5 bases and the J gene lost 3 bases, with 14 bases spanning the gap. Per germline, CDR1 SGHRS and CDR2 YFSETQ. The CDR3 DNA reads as TGCGCCAGCAGTGGAGGACAGTCTTACTATGGCTACACCTTC. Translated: CASSGGQSYYGYTF.

The CDR3 reads CASSLDSSGNTIYF. CDR3 in DNA: TGCGCCAGCAGCTTGGATAGCTCTGGAAACACCATATATTTT. The gene calls are TRBV5-1 and TRBJ1-3, with D unclear. CDR1 SGHRS and CDR2 YFSETQ come from the germline V gene. This CDR3 spans 14 amino acids. V shed 0 bases and J shed 0 bases, with 4 bases lying between them.

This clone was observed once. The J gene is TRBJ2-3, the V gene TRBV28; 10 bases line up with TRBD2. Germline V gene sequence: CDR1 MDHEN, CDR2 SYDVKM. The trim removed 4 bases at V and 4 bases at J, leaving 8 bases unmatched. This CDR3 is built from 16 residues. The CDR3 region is CASSYRAGGEADTQYF. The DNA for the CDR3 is TGTGCCAGCAGTTACCGAGCGGGGGGGGAGGCAGATACGCAGTATTTT.

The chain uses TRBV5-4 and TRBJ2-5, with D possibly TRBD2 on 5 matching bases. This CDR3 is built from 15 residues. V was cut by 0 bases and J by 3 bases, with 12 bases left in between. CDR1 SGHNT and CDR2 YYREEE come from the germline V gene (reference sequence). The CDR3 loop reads CASSLAGGWEETQYF. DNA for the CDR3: TGTGCCAGCAGCTTGGCCGGCGGGTGGGAAGAGACCCAGTACTTC. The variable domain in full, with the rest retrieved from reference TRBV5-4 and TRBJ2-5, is ETGVTQSPTHLIKTRGQQVTLRCSSQSGHNTVSWYQQALGQGPQFIFQYYREEENGRGNFPPRFSGLQFPNYSSELNVNALELDDSALYLCASSLAGGWEETQYFGPGTRLLVL.

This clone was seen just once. As DNA, the CDR3 is TGTGCCAGCAGCCCGACAGGGGTCGGAGAGACCCAGTACTTC. Translation gives CASSPTGVGETQYF. V gene TRBV6-5 combines with J gene TRBJ2-5, with 8 bases fitting TRBD1. Germline CDR1 reads MNHEY; CDR2 reads SVGAGI. The V and J ends lost 6 bases and 4 bases, in that order; junction bases with no gene match: 7. The CDR3 spans 14 residues.

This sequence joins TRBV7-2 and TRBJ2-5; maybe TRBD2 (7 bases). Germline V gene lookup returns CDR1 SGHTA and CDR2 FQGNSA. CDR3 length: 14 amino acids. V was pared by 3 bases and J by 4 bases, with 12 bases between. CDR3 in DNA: TGTGCCAGCAGCTTTGGTGGGGGGGCAGAGACCCAGTACTTC. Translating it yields CASSFGGGAETQYF.

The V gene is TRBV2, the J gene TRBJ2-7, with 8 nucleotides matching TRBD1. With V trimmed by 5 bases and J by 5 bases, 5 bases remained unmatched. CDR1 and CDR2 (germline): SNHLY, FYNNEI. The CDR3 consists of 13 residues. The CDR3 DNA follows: TGTGCCAGCAGTAAGGACAGGGTCGACGAGCAGTACTTC. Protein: CASSKDRVDEQYF.

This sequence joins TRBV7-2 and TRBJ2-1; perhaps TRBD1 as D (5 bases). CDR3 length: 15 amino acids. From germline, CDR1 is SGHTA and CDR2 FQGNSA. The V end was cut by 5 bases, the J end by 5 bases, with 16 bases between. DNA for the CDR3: TGTGCCAGCAGCCTCCCACGACAGTCACACAATGAGCAGTTCTTC. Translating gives CASSLPRQSHNEQFF.

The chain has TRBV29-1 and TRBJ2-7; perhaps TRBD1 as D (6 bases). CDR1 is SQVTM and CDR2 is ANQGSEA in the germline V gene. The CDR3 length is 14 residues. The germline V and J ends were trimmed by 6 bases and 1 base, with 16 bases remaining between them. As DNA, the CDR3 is TGCAGCGTGACACAGGGACCGAATTCCTACGAGCAGTACTTC. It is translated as CSVTQGPNSYEQYF.

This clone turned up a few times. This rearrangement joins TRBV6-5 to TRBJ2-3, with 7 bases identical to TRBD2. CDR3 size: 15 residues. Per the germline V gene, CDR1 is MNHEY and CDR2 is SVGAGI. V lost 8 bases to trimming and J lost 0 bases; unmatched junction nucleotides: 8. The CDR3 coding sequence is TGTGCCAGCGCGGGAGATCTGTTGAGCACAGATACGCAGTATTTT. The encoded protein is CASAGDLLSTDTQYF.

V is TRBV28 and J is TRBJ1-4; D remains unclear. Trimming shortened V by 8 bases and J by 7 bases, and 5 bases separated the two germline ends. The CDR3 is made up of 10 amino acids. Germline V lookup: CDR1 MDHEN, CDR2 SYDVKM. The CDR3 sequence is CASGREKLFF. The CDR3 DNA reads TGTGCCAGCGGCCGTGAAAAACTGTTTTTT.

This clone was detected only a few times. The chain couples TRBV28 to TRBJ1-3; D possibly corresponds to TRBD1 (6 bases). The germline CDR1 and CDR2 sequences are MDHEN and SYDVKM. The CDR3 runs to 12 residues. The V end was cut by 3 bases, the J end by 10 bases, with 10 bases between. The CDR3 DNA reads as TGTGCCAGCAGTTTTGGGGGGGCAACCATATATTTT. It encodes CASSFGGATIYF.

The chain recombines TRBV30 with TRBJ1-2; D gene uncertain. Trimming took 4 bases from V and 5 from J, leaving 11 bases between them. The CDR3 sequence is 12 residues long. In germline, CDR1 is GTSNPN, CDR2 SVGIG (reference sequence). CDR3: CAWTQGGYGYTF. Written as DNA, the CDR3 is TGTGCCTGGACACAAGGAGGGTATGGCTACACCTTC.

CDR3 nucleotide sequence: TGTGCCAGCAACCAGGGCCCCTACGAGCAGTACTTC. This gives the protein CASNQGPYEQYF. The chain combines TRBV7-9 with TRBJ2-7, with D possibly being TRBD1 (5 bases). The germline V gene encodes CDR1 SEHNR and CDR2 FQNEAQ (reference sequence). There are 12 residues in the CDR3. Trimming pared 7 bases from V and 2 bases from J, leaving 9 bases between. The variable domain in full, completed from reference TRBV7-9 and TRBJ2-7, reads DTGVSQNPRHKITKRGQNVTFRCDPISEHNRLYWYRQTLGQGPEFLTYFQNEAQLEKSRLLSDRFSAERPKGSFSTLEIQRTEQGDSAMYLCASNQGPYEQYFGPGTRLTVT.

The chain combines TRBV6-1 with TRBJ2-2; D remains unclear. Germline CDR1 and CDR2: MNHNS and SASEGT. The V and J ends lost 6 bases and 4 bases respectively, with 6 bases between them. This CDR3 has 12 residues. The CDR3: CASRGATGELFF. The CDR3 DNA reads TGTGCCAGCAGGGGCGCCACCGGGGAGCTGTTTTTT.

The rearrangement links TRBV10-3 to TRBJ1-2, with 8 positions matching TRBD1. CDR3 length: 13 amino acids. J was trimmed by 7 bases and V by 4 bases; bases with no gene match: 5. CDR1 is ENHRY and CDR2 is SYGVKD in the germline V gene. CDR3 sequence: CAISGTGMGGYTF. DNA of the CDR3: TGTGCCATCAGTGGGACAGGGATGGGTGGCTACACCTTC.

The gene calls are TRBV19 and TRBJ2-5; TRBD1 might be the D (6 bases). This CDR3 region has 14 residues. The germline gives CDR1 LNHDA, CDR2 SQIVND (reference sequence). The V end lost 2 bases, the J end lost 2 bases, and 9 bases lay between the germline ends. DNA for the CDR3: TGTGCCAGTAGTATACGAGGGGGTCAAGAGACCCAGTACTTC. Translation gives CASSIRGGQETQYF.

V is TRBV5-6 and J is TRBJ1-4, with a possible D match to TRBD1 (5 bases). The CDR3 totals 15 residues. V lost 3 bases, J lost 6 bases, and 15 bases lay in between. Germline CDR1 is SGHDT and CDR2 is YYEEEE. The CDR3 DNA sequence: TGTGCCAGCAGCTCCACAGGAACGTGGGATGAAAAACTGTTTTTT. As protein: CASSSTGTWDEKLFF.

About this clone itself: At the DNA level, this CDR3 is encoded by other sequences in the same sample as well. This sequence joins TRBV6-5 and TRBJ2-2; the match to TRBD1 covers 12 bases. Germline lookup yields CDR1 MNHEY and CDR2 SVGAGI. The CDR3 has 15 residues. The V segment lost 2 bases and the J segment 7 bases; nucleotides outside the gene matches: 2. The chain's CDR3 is CASSYGTGGVGELFF. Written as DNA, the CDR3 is TGTGCCAGCAGTTACGGGACAGGGGGCGTCGGGGAGCTGTTTTTT.

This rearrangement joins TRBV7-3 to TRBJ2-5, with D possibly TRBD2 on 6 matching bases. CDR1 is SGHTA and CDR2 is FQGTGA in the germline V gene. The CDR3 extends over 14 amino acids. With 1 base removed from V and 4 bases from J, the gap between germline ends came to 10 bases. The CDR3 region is CASSLIGSGETQYF. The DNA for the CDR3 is TGTGCCAGCAGCTTAATAGGTAGCGGAGAGACCCAGTACTTC.

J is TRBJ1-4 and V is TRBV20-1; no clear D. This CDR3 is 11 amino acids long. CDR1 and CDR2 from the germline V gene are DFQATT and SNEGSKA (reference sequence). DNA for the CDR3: TGCAGCCCACACTCGAGGGAAAAACTGTTTTTT. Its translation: CSPHSREKLFF.

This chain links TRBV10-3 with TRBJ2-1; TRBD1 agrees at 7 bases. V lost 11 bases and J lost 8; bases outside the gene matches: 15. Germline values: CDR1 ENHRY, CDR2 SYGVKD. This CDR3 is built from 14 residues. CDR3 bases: TGTGCCCATCAGAGGCGGCAGGGGACAGATGAGCAGTTCTTC. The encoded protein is CAHQRRQGTDEQFF.

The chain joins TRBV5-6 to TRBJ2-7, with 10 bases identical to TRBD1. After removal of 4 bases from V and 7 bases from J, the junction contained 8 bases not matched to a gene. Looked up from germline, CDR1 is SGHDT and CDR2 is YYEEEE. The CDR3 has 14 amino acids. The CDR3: CASSPRQGAGEQYF. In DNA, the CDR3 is TGTGCCAGCAGCCCGAGACAGGGGGCAGGTGAGCAGTACTTC.

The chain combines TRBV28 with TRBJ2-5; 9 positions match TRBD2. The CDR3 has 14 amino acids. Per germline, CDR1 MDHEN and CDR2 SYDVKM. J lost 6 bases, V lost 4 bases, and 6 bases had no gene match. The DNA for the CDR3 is TGTGCCAGCAGTTCTGCGGGAGGGCCGAAGACCCAGTACTTC. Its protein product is CASSSAGGPKTQYF. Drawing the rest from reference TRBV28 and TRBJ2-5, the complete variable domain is DVKVTQSSRYLVKRTGEKVFLECVQDMDHENMFWYRQDPGLGLRLIYFSYDVKMKEKGDIPEGYSVSREKKERFSLILESASTNQTSMYLCASSSAGGPKTQYFGPGTRLLVL.

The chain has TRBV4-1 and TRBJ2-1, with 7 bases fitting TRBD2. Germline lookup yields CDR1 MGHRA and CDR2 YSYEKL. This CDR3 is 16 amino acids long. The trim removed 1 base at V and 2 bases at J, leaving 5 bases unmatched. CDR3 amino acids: CASSQGPGTTYNEQFF. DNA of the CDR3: TGCGCCAGCAGCCAAGGTCCCGGGACTACCTACAATGAGCAGTTCTTC.

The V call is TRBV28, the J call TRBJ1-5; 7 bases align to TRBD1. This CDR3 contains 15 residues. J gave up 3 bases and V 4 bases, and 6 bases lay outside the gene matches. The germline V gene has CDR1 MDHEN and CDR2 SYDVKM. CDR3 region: CASSYGQAYNQPQHF. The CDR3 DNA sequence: TGTGCCAGCAGTTACGGACAGGCCTACAATCAGCCCCAGCATTTT.

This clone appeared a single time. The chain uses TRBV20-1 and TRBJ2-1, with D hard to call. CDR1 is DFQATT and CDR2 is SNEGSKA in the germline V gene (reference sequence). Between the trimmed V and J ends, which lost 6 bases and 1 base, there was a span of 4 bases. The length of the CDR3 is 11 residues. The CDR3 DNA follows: TGCAGTGCCCCATCCTACAATGAGCAGTTCTTC. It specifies CSAPSYNEQFF.

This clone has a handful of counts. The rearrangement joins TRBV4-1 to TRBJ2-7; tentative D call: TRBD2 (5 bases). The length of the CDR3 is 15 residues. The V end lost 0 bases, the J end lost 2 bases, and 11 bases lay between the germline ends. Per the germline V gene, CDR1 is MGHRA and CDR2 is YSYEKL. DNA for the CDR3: TGCGCCAGCAGCCAAGATGAGGGAGTCGCCTACGAGCAGTACTTC. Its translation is CASSQDEGVAYEQYF.

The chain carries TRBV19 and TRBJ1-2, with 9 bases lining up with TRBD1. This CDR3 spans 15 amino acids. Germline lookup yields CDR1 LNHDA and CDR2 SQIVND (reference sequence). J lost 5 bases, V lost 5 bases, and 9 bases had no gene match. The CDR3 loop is CASSSPGQGSYGYTF. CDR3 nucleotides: TGTGCCAGTAGTTCACCGGGACAGGGAAGTTATGGCTACACCTTC.